Listed below are T cell receptor beta chains from one sample, sequenced in a study of OX40 agonist ivuxolimab in advanced cancers. Assay used: immunoSEQ multiplex PCR; TCRdb lists only in-frame clones, some missing. The data show approximately 74,000 clones, with approximately 90% seen just once and approximately 0.5% held by the top ten. Sequenced here: CD4+ or CD8+ T cells sorted from blood, sampled in a trial of the OX40 agonist ivuxolimab. The receptors shown here come from an adult with an advanced solid tumor such as melanoma, head and neck, liver or kidney cancer. CDR3s include the opening cysteine and the closing phenylalanine or tryptophan. Fields, in order: D gene, clone size, V gene, J gene, CDR3 length, CDR3 protein, CDR3 DNA. A D gene is named only where the DNA matches it firmly. Size values are once, few and many counts, or a class for expanded clones, and some rows have none.

NA	NA	TRBV18	TRBJ1-2	14	CASSPPNPPGGYTF	TGTGCCAGCTCACCACCGAACCCCCCGGGTGGCTACACCTTC
TRBD1	NA	TRBV5-1	TRBJ2-5	16	CASSTTGGVLQETQYF	TGCGCCAGCAGCACTACAGGGGGCGTCCTTCAAGAGACCCAGTACTTC
NA	few	TRBV10-2	TRBJ1-2	14	CASNRDKKYYGYTF	TGCGCCAGCAACCGGGACAAGAAGTACTATGGCTACACCTTC
TRBD2	NA	TRBV5-1	TRBJ2-3	14	CASSGLAGEDTQYF	TGCGCCAGCAGCGGACTAGCGGGAGAGGATACGCAGTATTTT
NA	NA	TRBV7-2	TRBJ2-6	14	CASSLQSGANVLTF	TGTGCCAGCAGCCTCCAGTCAGGGGCCAACGTCCTGACTTTC
TRBD2	once	TRBV19	TRBJ2-7	14	CASSPQREGYEQYF	TGTGCCAGTAGCCCCCAGCGGGAGGGCTACGAGCAGTACTTC
TRBD2	NA	TRBV30	TRBJ2-3	17	CAWSVERGPGVPDTQYF	TGTGCCTGGAGTGTCGAGCGGGGACCCGGGGTTCCAGATACGCAGTATTTT
NA	NA	TRBV28	TRBJ2-6	15	CASRTGSSGANVLTF	TGTGCCAGCAGGACCGGATCCTCTGGGGCCAACGTCCTGACTTTC
TRBD2	NA	TRBV7-2	TRBJ2-1	15	CASSPGTSEVNEQFF	TGTGCCAGCAGCCCAGGGACTAGTGAAGTCAATGAGCAGTTCTTC
NA	NA	TRBV6-5	TRBJ2-2	13	CASWAANTGELFF	TGTGCCAGTTGGGCGGCGAACACCGGGGAGCTGTTTTTT
NA	NA	TRBV4-2	TRBJ1-4	14	CASSQDGTRGDLFF	TGTGCCAGCAGCCAAGATGGTACACGAGGGGATCTGTTTTTT
TRBD1	NA	TRBV6-5	TRBJ1-3	15	CASSSTGYGRNTIYF	TGTGCCAGCAGTTCGACAGGGTACGGCCGAAACACCATATATTTT
NA	NA	TRBV6-5	TRBJ2-3	15	CASSAWQGGTDTQYF	TGTGCCAGCAGTGCCTGGCAGGGTGGCACAGATACGCAGTATTTT
NA	NA	TRBV7-2	TRBJ2-1	17	CASRGPLADSSYNEQFF	TGTGCCAGCAGAGGCCCTCTAGCGGACAGCTCCTACAATGAGCAGTTCTTC
NA	few	TRBV18	TRBJ1-5	15	CASSRGQHYNQPQHF	TGTGCCAGCTCACGTGGACAACACTACAATCAGCCCCAGCATTTT
NA	NA	TRBV7-9	TRBJ2-7	14	CASSSGGSSYEQYF	TGTGCCAGCAGCTCAGGGGGGAGCTCCTACGAGCAGTACTTC
TRBD1	NA	TRBV27	TRBJ1-2	14	CASSFGYRGDGYTF	TGTGCCAGCAGTTTCGGTTACAGGGGGGATGGCTACACCTTC
NA	NA	TRBV27	TRBJ1-2	11	CASKLEGTYTF	TGTGCCAGCAAACTTGAGGGGACCTACACCTTC
NA	NA	TRBV28	TRBJ1-6	16	CASSASGRGGGSPLHF	TGTGCCAGCAGCGCCTCTGGGCGAGGGGGAGGGTCACCCCTCCACTTT
TRBD2	NA	TRBV29-1	TRBJ2-3	12	CSGGLAGDTQYF	TGCAGCGGCGGACTAGCGGGAGATACGCAGTATTTT
NA	NA	TRBV7-2	TRBJ1-2	15	CASSPGTARRDGYTF	TGTGCCAGCAGCCCCGGGACCGCCCGGAGAGATGGCTACACCTTC
NA	NA	TRBV7-2	TRBJ2-1	17	CASNRDPGLSSYNEQFF	TGTGCCAGCAACCGGGATCCGGGACTGAGCTCCTACAATGAGCAGTTCTTC
NA	few	TRBV28	TRBJ1-5	13	CASSLGARQPQHF	TGTGCCAGCAGTTTGGGGGCGAGGCAGCCCCAGCATTTT
TRBD1	NA	TRBV11-3	TRBJ2-7	13	CASSLGQQYEQYF	TGTGCCAGCAGCTTGGGACAGCAGTACGAGCAGTACTTC
NA	NA	TRBV19	TRBJ2-5	15	CATQSRGSKGETQYF	TGTGCCACCCAATCGAGGGGCTCAAAGGGGGAGACCCAGTACTTC
NA	NA	TRBV7-5	TRBJ2-7	16	CAREAPSGQGSHEQYF	TGTGCCAGAGAGGCCCCCTCGGGACAGGGGTCCCACGAGCAGTACTTC
NA	NA	TRBV7-9	TRBJ2-3	14	CASSLGDLTDTQYF	TGTGCCAGCAGCTTGGGGGACCTCACAGATACGCAGTATTTT
TRBD1	NA	TRBV5-1	TRBJ2-1	13	CASSSQGSYEQFF	TGCGCCAGCAGCTCACAGGGGAGCTATGAGCAGTTCTTC
TRBD2	NA	TRBV20-1	TRBJ2-3	11	CSAGGRDTQYF	TGCAGTGCCGGGGGGAGAGATACGCAGTATTTT
TRBD2	NA	TRBV7-8	TRBJ2-7	13	CASSNLGLVTDDF	TGTGCCAGCAGCAACCTGGGACTAGTCACGGATGACTTC
NA	NA	TRBV6-1	TRBJ2-3	13	CARMTADTDTQYF	TGTGCCAGAATGACAGCAGACACAGATACGCAGTATTTT
TRBD2	NA	TRBV13	TRBJ2-6	18	CASSSGGVFSSGANVLTF	TGTGCCAGCAGCTCTGGGGGGGTTTTTAGCTCTGGGGCCAACGTCCTGACTTTC
TRBD2	once	TRBV15	TRBJ2-1	19	CATSRDIGREGRSYNEQFF	TGTGCCACCAGCAGAGATATAGGGCGGGAGGGCCGATCCTACAATGAGCAGTTCTTC
NA	NA	TRBV20-1	TRBJ2-7	11	CSASGQHEQYF	TGCAGTGCTAGTGGCCAACACGAGCAGTACTTC
NA	NA	TRBV9	TRBJ1-3	15	CASSSRTSYGNTIYF	TGTGCCAGCAGCTCCCGGACATCTTATGGAAACACCATATATTTT
NA	NA	TRBV6-4	TRBJ2-3	13	CASSDSRGNTQYF	TGTGCCAGCAGTGACTCGAGGGGGAATACGCAGTATTTT
NA	NA	TRBV20-1	TRBJ2-3	10	CSASPEGEYF	TGCAGTGCTAGCCCAGAGGGCGAGTATTTT
NA	NA	TRBV7-2	TRBJ2-1	16	CASSLSRGSSYNEQFF	TGTGCCAGCAGCTTAAGCCGGGGGAGCTCCTACAATGAGCAGTTCTTC
TRBD2	NA	TRBV4-3	TRBJ2-1	16	CASSQDLGGRALEQFF	TGCGCCAGCAGCCAAGATCTGGGCGGGAGGGCCTTGGAGCAGTTCTTC
TRBD1	NA	TRBV11-2	TRBJ2-3	15	CASSLRTGATDTQYF	TGTGCCAGCAGCTTAAGGACAGGGGCCACAGATACGCAGTATTTT
TRBD1	NA	TRBV7-6	TRBJ1-3	17	CASSPETGIVAGNTIYF	TGTGCCAGCAGCCCAGAGACAGGGATTGTAGCTGGAAACACCATATATTTT
NA	NA	TRBV11-2	TRBJ2-3	11	CASSFPDTQYF	TGTGCCAGCAGCTTCCCAGATACGCAGTATTTT
NA	NA	TRBV6-1	TRBJ2-7	13	CASRSHSFYEQYF	TGTGCCAGCAGGTCCCACAGCTTCTACGAGCAGTACTTC
NA	NA	TRBV4-2	TRBJ1-5	13	CASSGVVGQPQHF	TGTGCCAGCAGCGGGGTGGTCGGGCAGCCCCAGCATTTT
TRBD1	NA	TRBV27	TRBJ2-7	13	CASRRTGAYEQYF	TGTGCCAGCAGACGGACAGGGGCCTACGAGCAGTACTTC
TRBD1	NA	TRBV6-5	TRBJ2-2	15	CASSRDRANTGELFF	TGTGCCAGCAGCCGCGACAGGGCTAACACCGGGGAGCTGTTTTTT
TRBD2	NA	TRBV5-4	TRBJ2-3	16	CASSWGTSGGGDTQYF	TGTGCCAGCAGCTGGGGGACTAGCGGTGGGGGAGATACGCAGTATTTT
TRBD1	NA	TRBV29-1	TRBJ1-1	13	CSAGQGANTEAFF	TGCAGCGCCGGACAGGGGGCGAACACTGAAGCTTTCTTT
TRBD2	few	TRBV19	TRBJ2-4	17	CASSIGTSGIAENIQYF	TGTGCCAGTAGTATAGGGACTAGCGGGATAGCGGAAAACATTCAGTACTTC
NA	NA	TRBV19	TRBJ1-5	14	CASRPQGSSQPQHF	TGTGCCAGTCGACCACAGGGTAGTAGTCAGCCCCAGCATTTT